This T cell receptor beta chain was captured by sequencing in a study of Ad26.COV2.S vaccination and SARS-CoV-2 variants (dated by TCRdb to about 2021). Some background on the complete study: Vaccine-arm donors were drawn from COV1001, a multicentre, randomized, double-blind, placebo-controlled phase I-IIa trial of Ad26.COV2.S in healthy adults. Investigators did not know the trial group allocation while performing experiments and assessing outcomes. Sequencing of the TCRbeta repertoire served to evaluate the specificity and breadth of SARS-CoV-2-reactive T cell receptors following Ad26.COV2.S vaccination. A total of approximately 30 samples were included in the TCR-sequenced set, comprising some 20 Ad26.COV2.S vaccine recipients, 5 placebo recipients and 8 SARS-CoV-2 convalescent individuals. Trial participants were randomized into five groups of five, in which low-dose or high-dose Ad26.COV2.S was given once or twice, or placebo was given on both occasions. Ad26.COV2.S was given intramuscularly at 5x10^10 or 1x10^11 viral particles, as a single shot or as two shots 56 days apart. Here is what the overall study found, with its caveats: Ad26.COV2.S recipients had higher spike-specific TCR breadth than placebo recipients (P = 0.0014). Comparable non-spike TCR breadth was observed between vaccine and placebo recipients, consistent with only spike being contained in the vaccine. It was noted by the authors that total T cell responses may have been underestimated by the TCR breadth and depth analyses. Substantial breadth of spike-specific CD8+ and CD4+ T cell responses was reported after vaccination. The study lacked the statistical power to compare responses across vaccine doses or regimens.

The treatment or condition tag for this specimen amounts to: 15 to 20 received Ad26.COV2.S at low or high dose, single or two shots; five or six received placebo; per-sample allocation not given. For vaccine and placebo recipients, the sequenced repertoires came from samples collected on day 63 after the first injection. Between 29 July and 7 August 2020, Cohort 1b enrolled around 25 adults aged 18-55 years at one site in Boston, USA. Ad26.COV2.S was a replication-incompetent adenovirus type 26 vector expressing a prefusion-stabilized SARS-CoV-2 spike protein from the original Wuhan strain. For this clone: It lacks a known antigen. No per-base quality is available; no much larger clone lies one base away.

The immunoSEQ Assay was used to sequence TCRbeta CDR3 regions. After extraction, genomic DNA underwent amplification by bias-controlled multiplex PCR, followed by high-throughput sequencing. Processing in the source paper ran as follows. To quantify the absolute abundance of every unique TCRbeta CDR3 region, sequences were collapsed and filtered. T cell fraction was estimated by normalization of TCRbeta template counts to usable DNA, with usable DNA being measured through amplification of reference genes present in all nucleated cells. Repertoire TCRs were annotated as SARS-CoV-2-specific by exact matching of V gene, CDR3 amino acid sequence and J gene to a known reactive TCR set. MIRA supplied the reference SARS-CoV-2 TCR set, which was filtered for enrichment in COVID-19-positive ImmuneCODE repertoires so that public or cross-reactive TCRs were removed. Based on the MIRA antigens, annotated TCRs were further analysed at the level of specific ORF or position within ORF. Breadth was defined as annotated unique rearrangements over total unique productive rearrangements; depth was the summed frequency of those rearrangements. Group comparisons of TCR breadth used two-sided Wilcoxon rank-sum tests. As stored in TCRdb, this immuneACCESS dataset retains in-frame rearrangements with V and J assigned. A fraction of the clones does not appear; measured against another copy, unresolved V genes explain less than half of the discrepancy, and the remainder lacks a known reason. V and J calls and clone size are those listed in that table; D and trimming were worked out from the DNA. A total of about 400,000 clones appear in this sample, approximately 91% of them only once. The ten biggest clones cover 1.9% of the sample.

V lost 4 bases and J lost 2 bases; the stretch between them is 15 bases long. Based on the germline V gene, the CDR1 and CDR2 sequences are SQVTM and ANQGSEA. From its cysteine to its phenylalanine, the CDR3 spans 14 amino acids. The only DNA kept is the CDR3, 42 bases in frame from the first base. The starting material was peripheral blood, obtained in a trial of Ad26.COV2.S vaccine versus placebo. In this chain, TRBV29-1 is recombined with TRBJ2-7; the D gene assignment is ambiguous. The receptor was derived from a person aged 18-65 years who received the Ad26.COV2.S COVID-19 vaccine or a placebo. The CDR3 sequence is CSVAAASFPYEQYF. The sequence in DNA is TGCAGCGTTGCTGCGGCTTCATTCCCCTACGAGCAGTACTTC.